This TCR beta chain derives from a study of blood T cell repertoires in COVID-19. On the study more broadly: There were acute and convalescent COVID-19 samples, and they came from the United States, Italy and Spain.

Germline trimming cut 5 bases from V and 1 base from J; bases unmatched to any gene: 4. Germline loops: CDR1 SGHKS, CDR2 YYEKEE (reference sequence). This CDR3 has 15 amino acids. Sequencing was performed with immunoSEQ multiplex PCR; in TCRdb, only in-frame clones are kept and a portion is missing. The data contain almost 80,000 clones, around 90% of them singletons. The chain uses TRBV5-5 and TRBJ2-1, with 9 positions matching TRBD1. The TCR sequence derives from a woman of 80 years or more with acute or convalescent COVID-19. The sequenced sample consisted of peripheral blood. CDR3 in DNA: TGTGCCAGCAGAGCCGGGACAGGGTCCTACAATGAGCAGTTCTTC. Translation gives CASRAGTGSYNEQFF.